The entry that follows covers one T cell receptor beta chain sequence. Antigen unknown. The record originates from a study of T cell repertoires in cytomegalovirus infection. Study information: Selection of CMV epitopes for the study included recently identified HLA-C-restricted and well-studied HLA-B-restricted ones. An indication of both CMV infection and matching HLA type came from public TCR beta signatures.

V was trimmed by 3 bases and J by 11 bases, leaving 19 bases between them. The CDR3 contains 14 residues. Germline V lookup: CDR1 ENHRY, CDR2 SYGVKD. TCRdb independently ran MiXCR on the reads; one entry per CDR3 protein. The table has 900,000 to 950,000 distinct CDR3 sequences, around 31% seen once. Overall study results and limits: There were HLA-C-restricted CMV-specific TCR beta clonotypes dominating the ex vivo response. Cumulative public TCR beta family frequency identified carriers of CMV plus the relevant HLA.

The receptor was derived from a human donor in good health (CMV status not recorded). Some clones in this sample may be carry-over from other donors' samples. The input for sequencing was cultured CD8+ T cells from PBMCs, taken from culture after CMV antigen stimulation. V usage is TRBV10-3 and J usage is TRBJ1-1; D might be TRBD1 (5 bases). CDR3 sequence (DNA): TGTGCCATCAGTGACGGGGGGGAGGTCGGAAGGGCTTTCTTT. Protein: CAISDGGEVGRAFF.